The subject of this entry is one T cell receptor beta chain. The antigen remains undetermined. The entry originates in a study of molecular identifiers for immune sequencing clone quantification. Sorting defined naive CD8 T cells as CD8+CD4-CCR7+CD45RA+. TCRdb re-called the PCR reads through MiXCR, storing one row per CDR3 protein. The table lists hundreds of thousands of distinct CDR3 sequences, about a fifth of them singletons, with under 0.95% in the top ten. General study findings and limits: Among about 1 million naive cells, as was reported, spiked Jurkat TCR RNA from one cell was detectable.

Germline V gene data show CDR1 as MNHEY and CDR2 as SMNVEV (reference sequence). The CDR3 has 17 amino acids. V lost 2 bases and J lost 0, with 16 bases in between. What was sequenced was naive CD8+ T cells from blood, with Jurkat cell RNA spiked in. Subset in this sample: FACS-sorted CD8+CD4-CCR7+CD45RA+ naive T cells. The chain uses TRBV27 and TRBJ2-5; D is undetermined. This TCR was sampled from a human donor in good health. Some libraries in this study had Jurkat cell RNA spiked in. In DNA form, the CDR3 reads TGTGCCAGCAGTTTAGGTCCCCTCCAGAATTACCAAGAGACCCAGTACTTC. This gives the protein CASSLGPLQNYQETQYF.